This T cell receptor (beta chain) was recorded in a study of T-cell reconstitution after alpha-beta-depleted transplantation in children. After removal of 6 bases from V and 10 bases from J, the junction contained 14 bases not matched to a gene. The CDR3 has 15 residues. CDR1 is SGHVS and CDR2 is FQNEAQ in the germline V gene. This sample's TCRbeta library carried unique molecular identifier barcodes. Each CDR3 protein gets one entry after TCRdb re-called the PCR reads with MiXCR. The sample lists some 640,000 distinct CDR3 sequences; roughly 15% were seen once. The TCR comes from a human donor who donated a stem cell graft to a child with acute myeloid leukemia. The chain links TRBV7-8 to TRBJ2-1; 8 bases are a match to TRBD1. The input for sequencing was PBMCs from the stem cell graft donor, taken from the stem cell graft. The CDR3 loop is CASSPPGQEAQEQFF. The CDR3 DNA reads as TGTGCCAGCAGTCCCCCGGGACAGGAGGCGCAGGAGCAGTTCTTC.